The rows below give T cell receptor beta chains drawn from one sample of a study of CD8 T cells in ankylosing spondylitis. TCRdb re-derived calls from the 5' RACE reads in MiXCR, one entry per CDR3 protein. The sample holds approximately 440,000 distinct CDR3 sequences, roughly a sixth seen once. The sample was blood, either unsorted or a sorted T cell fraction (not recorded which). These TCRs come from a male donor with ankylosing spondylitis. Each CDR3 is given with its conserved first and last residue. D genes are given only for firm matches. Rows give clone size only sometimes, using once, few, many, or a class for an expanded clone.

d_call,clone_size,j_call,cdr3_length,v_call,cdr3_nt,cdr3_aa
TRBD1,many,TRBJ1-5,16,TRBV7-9,TGTGCCAGCAGCTCAGGGGGGGCGGGTAAGAGTCAGCCCCAGCATTTT,CASSSGGAGKSQPQHF
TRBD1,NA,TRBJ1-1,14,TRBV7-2,TGTGCCAGCAGCTTCGAGGGGGCAGGCACTGAAGCTTTCTTT,CASSFEGAGTEAFF
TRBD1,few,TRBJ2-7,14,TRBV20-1,TGCAGTGCTAGATTGAGGGGGCAAGCCTACGAGCAGTACTTC,CSARLRGQAYEQYF
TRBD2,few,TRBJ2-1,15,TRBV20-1,TGCAGTGCTCTTCCGGGACTAGGCCGGTACAATGAGCAGTTCTTC,CSALPGLGRYNEQFF
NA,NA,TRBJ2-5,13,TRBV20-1,TGCAGTCGTATACATCCCAGGGAAGAGACCCAGTACTTC,CSRIHPREETQYF
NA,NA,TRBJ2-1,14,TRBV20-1,TGCAGTGCTAGACCGGCAGGGAGAGACAATGAGCAGTTCTTC,CSARPAGRDNEQFF
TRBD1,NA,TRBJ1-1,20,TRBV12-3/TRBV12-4,TGTGCCAGCAGTTTTACTCGGGACAGGGGTATTGAGCAAATGAACACTGAAGCTTTCTTT,CASSFTRDRGIEQMNTEAFF
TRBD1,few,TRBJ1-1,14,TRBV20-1,TGCAGTGGGAAGACAGGGACCTTGAACACTGAAGCTTTCTTT,CSGKTGTLNTEAFF
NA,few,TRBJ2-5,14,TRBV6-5,TGTGCCAGCAGTTACCGGACAGCCCAAGAGACCCAGTACTTC,CASSYRTAQETQYF
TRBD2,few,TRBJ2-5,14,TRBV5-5,TGTGCCAGCAACGGCGGGAGGGCCCGAGAGACCCAGTACTTC,CASNGGRARETQYF
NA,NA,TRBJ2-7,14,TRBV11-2,TGTGCCAGCAGCTCCGTCTCCGGGGCGGGGGAGCAGTACTTC,CASSSVSGAGEQYF
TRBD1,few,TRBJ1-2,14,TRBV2,TGTGCCAGCAGTGTCCAGGGGGCGCGTTATGGCTACACCTTC,CASSVQGARYGYTF
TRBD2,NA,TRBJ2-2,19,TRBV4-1,TGCGCCAGCAGCCAAATCCCAAGACTAGCGGGAGGTGGGACCGGGGAGCTGTTTTTT,CASSQIPRLAGGGTGELFF
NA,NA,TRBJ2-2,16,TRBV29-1,TGCAGCGTTGAAGATCTAGTACAGGGGGGGCCCGGGGAGCTGTTTTTT,CSVEDLVQGGPGELFF
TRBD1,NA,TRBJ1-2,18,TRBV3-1,TGTGCCAGCAGCCACGGGACAGGGGGACCAACTCCGAACTATGGCTACACCTTC,CASSHGTGGPTPNYGYTF
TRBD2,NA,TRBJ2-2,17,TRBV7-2,TGTGCCAGCAGCCCACCGAGCGGGCGGGGGGGAACCGGGGAGCTGTTTTTT,CASSPPSGRGGTGELFF
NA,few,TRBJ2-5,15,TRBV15,TGTGCCACCAGCAGAGTCCTGGAGAGCCAAGAGACCCAGTACTTC,CATSRVLESQETQYF
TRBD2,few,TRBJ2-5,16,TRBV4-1,TGCGCCAGCAGCCAAGGTAGCGGGGGCTCCACAGAGACCCAGTACTTC,CASSQGSGGSTETQYF
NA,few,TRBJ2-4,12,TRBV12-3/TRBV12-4,TGTGCCAGCACAAAAGCCAAAAACATTCAGTACTTC,CASTKAKNIQYF
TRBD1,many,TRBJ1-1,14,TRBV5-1,TGCGCCAGCAGTTTCCGACAGGGGCGCGCTGAAGCTTTCTTT,CASSFRQGRAEAFF
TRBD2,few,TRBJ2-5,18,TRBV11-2,TGTGCCAGCAGCGACCCGGGACTAGCGGGAGGGCCCACAGAGACCCAGTACTTC,CASSDPGLAGGPTETQYF
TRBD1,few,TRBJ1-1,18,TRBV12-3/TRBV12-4,TGTGCCAGCAGTCTCGTCACCGGGACAGGGCTAAGGGGCGCTGAAGCTTTCTTT,CASSLVTGTGLRGAEAFF
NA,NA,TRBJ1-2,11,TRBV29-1,TGCAGCGGAACATTCACAGGCGGCTACACCTTC,CSGTFTGGYTF
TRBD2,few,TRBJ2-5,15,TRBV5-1,TGCGCCAGCAGCTTGGAGCTAGCGGGGAAGGAGACCCAGTACTTC,CASSLELAGKETQYF
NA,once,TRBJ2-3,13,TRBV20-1,TGCAGTGCTAGCCGGACTAACACAGATACGCAGTATTTT,CSASRTNTDTQYF
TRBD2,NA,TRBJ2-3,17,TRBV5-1,TGCGCCAGCAGCTCATACAAGAGCGGGGGGTACACAGATACGCAGTATTTT,CASSSYKSGGYTDTQYF
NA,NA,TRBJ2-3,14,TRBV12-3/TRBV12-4,TGTGCCAGCAGGAGGGACTCACTCACAGATACGCAGTATTTT,CASRRDSLTDTQYF
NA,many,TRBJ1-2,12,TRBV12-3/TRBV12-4,TGTGCCAGCAGTTTGGGCCTCCTGGGCTACACCTTC,CASSLGLLGYTF
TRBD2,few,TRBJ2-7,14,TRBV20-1,TGCAGTGCCCCCGAGACTAGCGGAACAAACGAGCAGTACTTC,CSAPETSGTNEQYF
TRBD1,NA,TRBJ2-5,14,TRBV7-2,TGTGCCAGCAGTGCCACAGGGGGCCGTATGACCCAGTACTTC,CASSATGGRMTQYF
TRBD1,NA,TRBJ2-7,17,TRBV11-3,TGTGCCAGCAGCTTGCGACAAATAGGGACAGGGGACCACGAGCAGTACTTC,CASSLRQIGTGDHEQYF
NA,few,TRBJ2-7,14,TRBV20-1,TGCAGTGCTAGTTTAACGGGATTGAACGACGAGCAGTACTTC,CSASLTGLNDEQYF
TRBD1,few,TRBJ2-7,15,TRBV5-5,TGTGCCAGCAGCGCTCCGGGACAGGGTTTCTACGAGCAGTACTTC,CASSAPGQGFYEQYF
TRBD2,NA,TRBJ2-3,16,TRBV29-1,TGCAGCGTTGAGGAGCGGGGGGGGTATAGCACAGATACGCAGTATTTT,CSVEERGGYSTDTQYF
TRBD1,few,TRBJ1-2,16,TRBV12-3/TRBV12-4,TGTGCCAGCAGTTCCGGGCGGGGACAGGGAAATGATGGCTACACCTTC,CASSSGRGQGNDGYTF
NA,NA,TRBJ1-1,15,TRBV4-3,TGCGCCAGCAGCCATGACACAGGGATGAACACTGAAGCTTTCTTT,CASSHDTGMNTEAFF
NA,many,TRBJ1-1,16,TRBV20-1,TGCAGTGCTAGAGATGGTGGAGGGGCGATGAACACTGAAGCTTTCTTT,CSARDGGGAMNTEAFF